This T cell receptor (beta chain) was sequenced in a study of radiotherapy plus CTLA-4 blockade in lung cancer (dated 2018 in TCRdb). Some background on the complete study: Among the enrolled patients, about 19% had an objective response, and roughly 30% reached disease control.

Preparation of the library involved the immunoSEQ multiplex PCR assay. TCRdb took over this immuneACCESS table, retaining in-frame rearrangements with V and J assigned. Such tables are incomplete; in checked studies, under half of the missing clones stem from an unresolved V gene, and the remainder is unexplained. For this sample there are some 110,000 clones; about 87% appear just once. The ten largest clonotypes hold 5.5% to 8% of the sample. Details on this clone: The clone's antigen remains unknown. Base qualities are not recorded, but no much larger clone differs from it by a single base.

In this study, focal radiation therapy paired with CTLA-4 blockade (ipilimumab) was tested in patients who had chemo-refractory metastatic non-small-cell lung cancer. Looking up the germline V gene yields CDR1 SGHRS and CDR2 YFSETQ. V loses 2 bases at its end and J loses 7 bases; junction bases beyond the gene matches: 17. The CDR3 numbers 17 residues from cysteine through phenylalanine. Just CDR3 DNA is preserved here, 51 bases in frame from base 1. The investigation overall reported the following: Early dynamic changes in blood T cell clones, together with increased serum interferon-beta after radiation, were reported as the strongest predictors of response. After treatment with radiotherapy and ipilimumab, TCR clones that came from tumors expanded in the peripheral blood.

This clonotype originated in a human donor with non-small cell lung cancer that progressed on radiotherapy plus ipilimumab. The sample consisted of peripheral blood, taken from a patient treated with radiotherapy plus ipilimumab. The V and J genes are TRBV5-1 and TRBJ1-1; 7 bases in the junction line up with TRBD1. The CDR3 amino acid sequence is: CASSLGTTGSAGGEAFF. DNA sequence: TGCGCCAGCAGCTTAGGAACAACAGGGTCGGCAGGGGGTGAAGCTTTCTTT.